The next 24 T cell receptor beta chains were all read from a single sample in a study of cytomegalovirus exposure and HLA in healthy donors. PCR employed 60 Vbeta and 13 Jbeta primers. Clones were read by immunoSEQ multiplex PCR, and TCRdb kept only the in-frame ones, dropping some. The sample consists of roughly 34,000 clones, 60% to 75% of them appearing once. Sequences were obtained from PBMCs. All receptors come from a young man in good health and CMV-seronegative.

This clone qualifies as medium-sized. CDR3 region: CASSEGTFSGNTIYF. The CDR3 nucleotides read TGTGCCAGCAGTGAAGGTACTTTCTCTGGAAACACCATATATTTT. The V and J genes are TRBV2 and TRBJ1-3, with unresolved D. The CDR3 has 15 amino acids. V was cut by 1 base and J by 0 bases, with 7 bases left in between. Per germline, CDR1 SNHLY and CDR2 FYNNEI.

V is TRBV4-3 and J is TRBJ2-2; D gene uncertain. CDR3 length: 15 residues. Germline values: CDR1 LGHNA, CDR2 YSLEER. V was pared by 1 base and J by 1 base, with 7 bases between. CDR3 DNA sequence: TGCGCCAGCAGCCAAGGGCTTTTGAACACCGGGGAGCTGTTTTTT. Protein sequence: CASSQGLLNTGELFF.

The chain combines TRBV7-9 with TRBJ1-1, with D maybe TRBD1 (5 bases). The ends were cut back, 4 bases at V and 6 bases at J, with 12 bases in the middle. Germline assignment: CDR1 SEHNR and CDR2 FQNEAQ (reference sequence). This CDR3 has 13 residues. The CDR3 sequence: CASSYDRGAEAFF. The CDR3 DNA reads as TGTGCCAGCAGCTACGACCGGGGGGCTGAAGCTTTCTTT.

The CDR3 loop reads CASSESPVEKLFF. The CDR3 DNA is TGTGCCAGCAGTGAGAGTCCGGTGGAAAAACTGTTTTTT. The chain is built from TRBV25-1 and TRBJ1-4, with unresolved D. V was shortened by 3 bases and J by 8 bases, with 10 bases between the two germline ends. The CDR3 spans 13 residues. Germline V gives CDR1 MGHDK, CDR2 SYGVNS.

The sample holds a few counts of this clone. The J gene is TRBJ1-2, the V gene TRBV28, with TRBD1 identical over 12 bases. CDR1 and CDR2 (germline): MDHEN, SYDVKM. This CDR3 contains 16 residues. With 6 bases clipped from V and 8 bases from J, the junction kept 13 bases outside the gene matches. CDR3 nucleotides: TGTGCCAGCAGCTTACTCCGGGACAGGGGGCTACGCGGCTACACCTTC. Protein: CASSLLRDRGLRGYTF.

This clone was seen more than once but under ten times. The junction departs from germline at one end; a sequencing error may be responsible. The chain combines TRBV6-5 with TRBJ2-7; a weak D match, TRBD1 (6 bases). Looked up from germline, CDR1 is MNHEY and CDR2 is SVGAGI. The CDR3 length is 13 residues. The CDR3 region has the DNA TGTGCCAGCAGTTACTCGAGTTTGAGACAGGCCTTCTTC. This codes for CASSYSSLRQAFF.

The chain has TRBV27 and TRBJ1-1; TRBD1 is a possible D gene (5 bases). Germline V CDR1 and CDR2: MNHEY, SMNVEV (reference sequence). V was pared by 3 bases and J by 5 bases, with 10 bases between. This CDR3 is 13 amino acids long. The CDR3 nucleotides read TGTGCCAGCAGTTTCCGGGGGATAACTGAAGCTTTCTTT. The encoded protein is CASSFRGITEAFF.

This clone came up a few times. The chain uses TRBV4-1 and TRBJ1-4; perhaps TRBD1 as D (5 bases). The CDR3 sequence is 16 residues long. Germline CDR1 MGHRA, CDR2 YSYEKL. Trimming took off 1 base at V and 4 bases at J, with 13 bases between the two ends. Written as DNA, the CDR3 is TGCGCCAGCAGCCAAGGTGGGACTTCTTATAATGAAAAACTGTTTTTT. Protein sequence: CASSQGGTSYNEKLFF.

As for this clone: Within the sample, other DNA sequences also encode this same CDR3. V is TRBV27 and J is TRBJ1-1; D unclear. Germline V gives CDR1 MNHEY, CDR2 SMNVEV (reference sequence). Trimming took off 5 bases at V and 1 base at J, with 8 bases between the two ends. This CDR3 spans 13 amino acids. The CDR3: CASSLRGNTEAFF. CDR3 DNA sequence: TGTGCCAGCAGTCTCCGGGGGAACACTGAAGCTTTCTTT.

This clone was seen only a few times. This rearrangement joins TRBV4-1 to TRBJ1-5; D is undetermined. Germline CDR1 and CDR2: MGHRA and YSYEKL. Between the trimmed V and J ends, which lost 1 base and 4 bases, there was a span of 8 bases. The CDR3 totals 14 residues. CDR3 bases: TGCGCCAGCAGCCAAGGTCAGGCAAATCAGCCCCAGCATTTT. Protein product: CASSQGQANQPQHF.

The chain links TRBV6-5 to TRBJ2-7, with 14 positions matching TRBD2. The trim removed 6 bases at V and 3 bases at J, leaving 4 bases unmatched. The length of the CDR3 is 15 residues. Germline V gene data show CDR1 as MNHEY and CDR2 as SVGAGI. The CDR3 sequence: CASRQTSGGVYEQYF. CDR3 DNA sequence: TGTGCCAGCAGGCAGACTAGCGGGGGGGTCTACGAGCAGTACTTC.

V and J are TRBV6-6 and TRBJ1-5; D is unclear. V gave up 5 bases and J gave up 6 bases, with 17 bases separating them. Germline values: CDR1 MNHNY, CDR2 SVGAGI (reference sequence). This CDR3 spans 15 amino acids. The CDR3 DNA sequence: TGTGCCAGCAGTAATAATGGGCGCATCGGTCAGCCCCAGCATTTT. Translation gives CASSNNGRIGQPQHF.

This chain uses TRBV25-1 with TRBJ2-7, with D possibly matching TRBD2 (7 bases). The CDR3 runs to 13 residues. The germline gives CDR1 MGHDK, CDR2 SYGVNS. V was shortened by 6 bases and J by 1 base, with 10 bases between the two germline ends. The CDR3 nucleotides read TGTGCCAGCAGGAGGGGGGGGTCCTACGAGCAGTACTTC. Encoded protein: CASRRGGSYEQYF.

The J gene is TRBJ1-6, the V gene TRBV4-3, with D perhaps matching TRBD1 (5 bases). Trimming removed 0 bases from V and 7 bases from J, with 10 bases in between. Germline V CDR1 and CDR2: LGHNA, YSLEER. The CDR3 totals 15 residues. CDR3 loop: CASSQETGRNSPLHF. The CDR3 coding sequence is TGCGCCAGCAGCCAAGAAACAGGACGAAATTCACCCCTCCACTTT.

The chain combines TRBV4-1 with TRBJ1-4; 10 positions match TRBD1. The V gene's germline CDR1 is MGHRA and CDR2 YSYEKL. There are 15 residues in the CDR3. V gave up 0 bases and J gave up 7 bases; unmatched junction bases: 2. CDR3 sequence reads: CASSQDDRGLEKLFF. The DNA of the CDR3 is TGCGCCAGCAGCCAAGACGACAGGGGGCTTGAAAAACTGTTTTTT.

The table lists this clone with a few counts. This chain connects TRBV7-9 to TRBJ1-1, with D possibly matching TRBD1 (5 bases). CDR1 is SEHNR and CDR2 is FQNEAQ in the germline V gene (reference sequence). Trimming removed 5 bases from V and 1 base from J, with 14 bases in between. The CDR3 consists of 15 residues. CDR3 nucleotides: TGTGCCAGCAGCCCCCGAGGGAGGGGGAACACTGAAGCTTTCTTT. It specifies CASSPRGRGNTEAFF.

J is TRBJ1-5 and V is TRBV5-1; D may be TRBD1 (5 bases). This CDR3 spans 15 amino acids. Germline loops: CDR1 SGHRS, CDR2 YFSETQ. Trimming took 5 bases from V and 1 from J, leaving 13 bases between them. CDR3 protein: CASRRGTDSNQPQHF. As DNA, the CDR3 is TGCGCCAGCAGAAGGGGAACGGACAGCAATCAGCCCCAGCATTTT.

The rearrangement uses TRBV7-2 and TRBJ1-5; D remains ambiguous. The germline V and J ends were trimmed by 5 bases and 7 bases, with 12 bases remaining between them. The CDR3 runs 13 residues. Germline CDR1 reads SGHTA; CDR2 reads FQGNSA. The chain's CDR3 is CASSISQRQPQHF. The CDR3 DNA reads TGTGCCAGCAGCATTAGCCAAAGGCAGCCCCAGCATTTT. Supplemented by reference TRBV7-2 and TRBJ1-5, the full variable domain reads GAGVSQSPSNKVTEKGKDVELRCDPISGHTALYWYRQSLGQGLEFLIYFQGNSAPDKSGLPSDRFSAERTGGSVSTLTIQRTQQEDSAVYLCASSISQRQPQHFGDGTRLSIL.

This chain links TRBV9 with TRBJ1-5; 8 positions match TRBD1. J lost 6 bases, V lost 3 bases, and 5 bases had no gene match. This CDR3 is 14 amino acids long. Germline V gene lookup returns CDR1 SGDLS and CDR2 YYNGEE. CDR3 DNA sequence: TGTGCCAGCAGCGCCGACAGGGGCGCTCAGCCCCAGCATTTT. Protein product: CASSADRGAQPQHF.

Concerning this clone: Sequence at one end of the junction differs from germline and may be a read error. V gene TRBV5-4 combines with J gene TRBJ2-7; possible D gene TRBD2, 5 bases. In germline, CDR1 is SGHNT, CDR2 YYREEE (reference sequence). The CDR3 is 12 residues long. CDR3 bases: TGTGCCAGCAGCTTGGTCCGCGATAAGGAGGACTTC. This sequence encodes CASSLVRDKEDF.

The rearrangement uses TRBV28 and TRBJ1-5; perhaps TRBD1 as D (6 bases). V lost 8 bases, J lost 4 bases, and 21 bases lay in between. Per germline, CDR1 MDHEN and CDR2 SYDVKM. This CDR3 spans 16 amino acids. For the CDR3, the DNA is TGTGCCAGCTATACTCAAACCGGGACAAGGAATCAGCCCCAGCATTTT. Protein: CASYTQTGTRNQPQHF.

The chain combines TRBV6-5 with TRBJ2-7, with 9 bases fitting TRBD1. Trimming at V came to 1 base and at J to 1 base, leaving 2 bases not matched to a gene. The CDR3 runs to 15 residues. Germline V CDR1 and CDR2: MNHEY, SVGAGI. CDR3 region: CASSYLGQGSYEQYF. The DNA for the CDR3 is TGTGCCAGCAGTTACTTGGGACAGGGTTCCTACGAGCAGTACTTC.

A few counts support this clone. The chain is built from TRBV11-2 and TRBJ1-1; the D gene is possibly TRBD1 (6 bases). The ends were cut back, 5 bases at V and 1 base at J, with 11 bases in the middle. Looked up from germline, CDR1 is SGHAT and CDR2 is FQNNGV. The CDR3 is 14 amino acids. CDR3 nucleotide sequence: TGTGCCAGCAGCGCTGGACAGCGGAACACTGAAGCTTTCTTT. Translation gives CASSAGQRNTEAFF.

By frequency in the sample, this clone is medium-sized (0.01 to 0.1%). This chain connects TRBV28 to TRBJ1-3; D perhaps matches TRBD1 (6 bases). Germline CDR1 is MDHEN and CDR2 is SYDVKM. The length of the CDR3 is 16 residues. Trimming removed 6 bases at V and 0 bases at J, with 15 bases between. The DNA of the CDR3 is TGTGCCAGCAGAGAGGACAGTTGGAGCTCTGGAAACACCATATATTTT. Its protein is CASREDSWSSGNTIYF.